The T cell receptor (beta chain) under discussion was sequenced for a study of T cells in Graves' hyperthyroidism and ophthalmopathy. This clonotype showed up just a few times. One end of the junction is discordant with germline, which a read error may explain. RNA transcripts were the template for amplifying TCR beta CDR3 regions. First-round RT-PCR with HTBI primers amplified the TCR CDR3 region. MiXCR, applied by TCRdb to the multiplex PCR reads, yields one record per CDR3 protein. This table has hundreds of thousands of distinct CDR3 sequences, roughly 45% appearing once. The CDR3 length is 11 residues. Per the germline V gene, CDR1 is SGHTA and CDR2 is FQGNSA.

This chain connects TRBV7-2 to TRBJ2-7, with D possibly being TRBD2 (5 bases). The TCR originated in an adult man with Graves' disease, either hyperthyroidism or ophthalmopathy (not recorded which). Sample: peripheral blood or thyroid tissue (not recorded which). This chain's CDR3 is CASSGRGEQYF. As DNA, the CDR3 is TGCGCCAGCAGCGGAAGAGGGGAGCAGTACTTC.